This T cell receptor beta chain is drawn from a study of T cell repertoires in cytomegalovirus infection. Background on the study: Matching HLA type and CMV infection were both indicated by public TCR beta signatures.

The germline V and J ends were trimmed by 5 bases and 2 bases, with 12 bases remaining between them. The germline V gene has CDR1 LNHDA and CDR2 SQIVND (reference sequence). The CDR3 has 14 residues. The sample holds a few counts of this clonotype. TCRdb redid the calling of the reads with MiXCR, one entry per CDR3 protein. Of approximately 240,000 distinct CDR3 sequences in the sample, 12% were seen once. Sequenced input: PBMCs. The V call is TRBV19, the J call TRBJ1-2; D gene uncertain. The sequence derives from a human donor in good health (CMV status not recorded). Some clones in this sample may be carry-over from other donors' samples. In DNA form, the CDR3 reads TGTGCCAGTAGTTTCCTAGGCGGGAACTATGGCTACACCTTC. Residues: CASSFLGGNYGYTF.